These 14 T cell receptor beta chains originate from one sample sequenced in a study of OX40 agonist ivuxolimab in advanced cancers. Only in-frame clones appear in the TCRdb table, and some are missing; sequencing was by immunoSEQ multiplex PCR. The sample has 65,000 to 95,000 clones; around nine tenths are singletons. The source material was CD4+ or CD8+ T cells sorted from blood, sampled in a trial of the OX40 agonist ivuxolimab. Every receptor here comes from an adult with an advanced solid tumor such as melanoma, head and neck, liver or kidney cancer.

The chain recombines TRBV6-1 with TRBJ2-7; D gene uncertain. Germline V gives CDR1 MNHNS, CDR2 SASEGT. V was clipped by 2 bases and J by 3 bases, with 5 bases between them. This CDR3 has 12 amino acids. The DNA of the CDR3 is TGTGCCAGCAGTGAATCCCACTACGAGCAGTACTTC. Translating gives CASSESHYEQYF.

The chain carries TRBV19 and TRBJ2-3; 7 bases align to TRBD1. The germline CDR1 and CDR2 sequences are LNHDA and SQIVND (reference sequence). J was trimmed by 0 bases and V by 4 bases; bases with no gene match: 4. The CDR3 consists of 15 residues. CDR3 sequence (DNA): TGTGCCAGTAGTAGGACAGGAACTAGCACAGATACGCAGTATTTT. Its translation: CASSRTGTSTDTQYF.

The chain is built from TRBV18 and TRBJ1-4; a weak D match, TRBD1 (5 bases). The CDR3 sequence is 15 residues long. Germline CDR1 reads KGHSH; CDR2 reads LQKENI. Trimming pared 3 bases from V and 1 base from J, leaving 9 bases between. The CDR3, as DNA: TGTGCCAGCTCACCCTCGACAGTAACTAATGAAAAACTGTTTTTT. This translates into CASSPSTVTNEKLFF.

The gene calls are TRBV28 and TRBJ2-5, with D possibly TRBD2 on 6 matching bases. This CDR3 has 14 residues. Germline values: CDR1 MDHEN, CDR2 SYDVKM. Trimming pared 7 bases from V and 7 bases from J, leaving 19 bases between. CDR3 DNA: TGTGCCAGCACTACGTCGGGGGTAAAAAGGACCCAGTACTTC. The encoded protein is CASTTSGVKRTQYF. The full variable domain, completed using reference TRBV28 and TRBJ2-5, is DVKVTQSSRYLVKRTGEKVFLECVQDMDHENMFWYRQDPGLGLRLIYFSYDVKMKEKGDIPEGYSVSREKKERFSLILESASTNQTSMYLCASTTSGVKRTQYFGPGTRLLVL.

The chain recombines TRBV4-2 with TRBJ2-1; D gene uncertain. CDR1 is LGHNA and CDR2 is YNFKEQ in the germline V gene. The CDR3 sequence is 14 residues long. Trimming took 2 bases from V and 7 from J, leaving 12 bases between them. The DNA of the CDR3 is TGTGCCAGCAGCCAACGCCTGTTGGTGAATGAGCAGTTCTTC. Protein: CASSQRLLVNEQFF.

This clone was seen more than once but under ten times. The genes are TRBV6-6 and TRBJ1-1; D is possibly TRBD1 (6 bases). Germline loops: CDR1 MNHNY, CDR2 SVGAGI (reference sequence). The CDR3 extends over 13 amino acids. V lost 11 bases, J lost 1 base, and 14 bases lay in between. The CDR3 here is CAARAGANTEAFF. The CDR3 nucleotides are TGTGCCGCTCGGGCAGGGGCGAACACTGAAGCTTTCTTT.

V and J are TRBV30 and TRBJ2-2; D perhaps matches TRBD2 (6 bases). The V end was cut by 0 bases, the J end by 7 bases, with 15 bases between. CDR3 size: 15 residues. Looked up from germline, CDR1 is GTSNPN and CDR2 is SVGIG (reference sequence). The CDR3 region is CAWSVFSGRIGELFF. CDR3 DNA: TGTGCCTGGAGTGTGTTTTCAGGGAGGATCGGGGAGCTGTTTTTT. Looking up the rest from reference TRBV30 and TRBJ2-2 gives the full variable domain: SQTIHQWPATLVQPVGSPLSLECTVEGTSNPNLYWYRQAAGRGLQLLFYSVGIGQISSEVPQNLSASRPQDRQFILSSKKLLLSDSGFYLCAWSVFSGRIGELFFGEGSRLTVL.

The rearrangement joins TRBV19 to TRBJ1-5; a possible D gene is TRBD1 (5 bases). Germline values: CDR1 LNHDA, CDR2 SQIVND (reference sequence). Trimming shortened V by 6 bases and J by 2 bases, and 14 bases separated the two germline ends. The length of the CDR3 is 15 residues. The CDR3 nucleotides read TGTGCCAGTAGCCCAGTCGGCAGGGGCAATCAGCCCCAGCATTTT. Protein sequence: CASSPVGRGNQPQHF.

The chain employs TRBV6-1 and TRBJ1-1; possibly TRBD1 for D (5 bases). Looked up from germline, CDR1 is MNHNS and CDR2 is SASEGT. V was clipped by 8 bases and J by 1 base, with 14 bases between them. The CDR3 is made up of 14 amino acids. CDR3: CASVWRGENTEAFF. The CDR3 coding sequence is TGTGCCAGCGTCTGGAGGGGTGAGAACACTGAAGCTTTCTTT.

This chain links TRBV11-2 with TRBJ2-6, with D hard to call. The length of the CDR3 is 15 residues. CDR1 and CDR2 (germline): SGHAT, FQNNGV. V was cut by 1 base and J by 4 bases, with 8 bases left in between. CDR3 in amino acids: CASSLGFPGANVLTF. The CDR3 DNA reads TGTGCCAGCAGCTTAGGGTTCCCCGGGGCCAACGTCCTGACTTTC.

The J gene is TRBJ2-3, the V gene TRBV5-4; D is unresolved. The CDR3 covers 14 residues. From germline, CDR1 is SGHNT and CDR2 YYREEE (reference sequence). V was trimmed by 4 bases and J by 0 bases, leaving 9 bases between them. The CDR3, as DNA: TGTGCCAGCAGCCCTCCCCAAAGCACAGATACGCAGTATTTT. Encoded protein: CASSPPQSTDTQYF.

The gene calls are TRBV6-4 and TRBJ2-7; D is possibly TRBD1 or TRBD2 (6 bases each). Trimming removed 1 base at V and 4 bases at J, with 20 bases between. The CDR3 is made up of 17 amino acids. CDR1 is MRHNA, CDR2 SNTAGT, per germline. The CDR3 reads CASSDWDWGRRGYEQYF. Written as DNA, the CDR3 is TGTGCCAGCAGTGACTGGGACTGGGGGCGTCGGGGATACGAGCAGTACTTC.

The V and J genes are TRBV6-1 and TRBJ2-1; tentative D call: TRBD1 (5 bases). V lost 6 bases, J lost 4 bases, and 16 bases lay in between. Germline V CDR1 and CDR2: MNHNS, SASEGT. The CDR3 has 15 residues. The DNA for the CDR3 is TGTGCCAGCAGCTACGATACAGGCGTATACAATGAGCAGTTCTTC. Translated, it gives CASSYDTGVYNEQFF.

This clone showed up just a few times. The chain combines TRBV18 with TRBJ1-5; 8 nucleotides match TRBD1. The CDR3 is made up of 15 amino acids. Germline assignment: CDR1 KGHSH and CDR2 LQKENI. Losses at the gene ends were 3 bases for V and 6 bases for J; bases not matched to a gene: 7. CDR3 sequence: CASSPQGTGSQPQHF. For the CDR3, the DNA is TGTGCCAGCTCACCTCAAGGGACAGGTAGTCAGCCCCAGCATTTT. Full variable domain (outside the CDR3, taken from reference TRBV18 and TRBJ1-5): NAGVMQNPRHLVRRRGQEARLRCSPMKGHSHVYWYRQLPEEGLKFMVYLQKENIIDESGMPKERFSAEFPKEGPSILRIQQVVRGDSAAYFCASSPQGTGSQPQHFGDGTRLSIL.